This TCR beta chain was identified in a study of blood T cell repertoires in COVID-19. About the research overall: Collection of acute and convalescent COVID-19 samples took place in the United States, Italy and Spain. Sample material is recorded as cDNA or gDNA derived from T cells, B-cell-depleted T cells, or PBMCs.

Deletions cut 8 bases from V and 5 bases from J, with 10 bases between. Germline V gives CDR1 MDHEN, CDR2 SYDVKM. The CDR3 contains 12 residues. Original data processing: Nucleated cell counts were estimated from reference gene primer amplification. Assay used: immunoSEQ multiplex PCR; TCRdb lists only in-frame clones, some missing. For V, J and clone size, that table is used; D and trimming come from the DNA. The repertoire holds 190,000 or so clones, with around 88% as singletons. The receptor was derived from a woman younger than 45 with acute or convalescent COVID-19. The sample comprised peripheral blood. The chain combines TRBV28 with TRBJ1-5; no reliable D call. The CDR3 region is CASLEEHQPQHF. The CDR3 DNA is TGTGCCAGCTTGGAGGAACATCAGCCCCAGCATTTT.